The 21 T cell receptor beta chains below were found in one sample sequenced in a study of OX40 agonist ivuxolimab in advanced cancers. Sequencing was performed with immunoSEQ multiplex PCR; in TCRdb, only in-frame clones are kept and a portion is missing. The sample lists 55,000 to 70,000 clones; over 65% were seen once. Sequenced material: CD4+ or CD8+ T cells sorted from blood, taken in a trial of the OX40 agonist ivuxolimab. These receptor sequences come from an adult with an advanced solid tumor such as melanoma, head and neck, liver or kidney cancer.

This clone was detected only a few times. The rearrangement uses TRBV5-1 and TRBJ1-5; tentatively, D is TRBD1 (5 bases). Germline CDR1 reads SGHRS; CDR2 reads YFSETQ. With 0 bases removed from V and 5 bases from J, the gap between germline ends came to 12 bases. CDR3 size: 15 residues. CDR3 DNA: TGCGCCAGCAGCTTGGGACCAGGGAGCGATCAGCCCCAGCATTTT. Protein sequence: CASSLGPGSDQPQHF. Full variable domain (missing parts from reference TRBV5-1 and TRBJ1-5): KAGVTQTPRYLIKTRGQQVTLSCSPISGHRSVSWYQQTPGQGLQFLFEYFSETQRNKGNFPGRFSGRQFSNSRSEMNVSTLELGDSALYLCASSLGPGSDQPQHFGDGTRLSIL.

The rearrangement uses TRBV7-2 and TRBJ2-3, with D possibly TRBD2 on 6 matching bases. The length of the CDR3 is 15 residues. The V end was cut by 5 bases, the J end by 4 bases, with 16 bases between. Germline V CDR1 and CDR2: SGHTA, FQGNSA. DNA of the CDR3: TGTGCCAGCAGCCGCGCGGGTGGCGGGGCAGATACGCAGTATTTT. This translates into CASSRAGGGADTQYF.

The V call is TRBV9, the J call TRBJ2-3, with unresolved D. The V end was cut by 0 bases, the J end by 6 bases, with 14 bases between. The CDR3 is 15 residues long. In germline, CDR1 is SGDLS, CDR2 YYNGEE. Written as DNA, the CDR3 is TGTGCCAGCAGCGTAGAACCCCTAAAACCCGATACGCAGTATTTT. Translating it yields CASSVEPLKPDTQYF.

Here the CDR3 DNA reads TGTGCCAGCAGGGACAGGGACCCTGGAAACACCATATATTTT. Its protein product is CASRDRDPGNTIYF. The chain recombines TRBV28 with TRBJ1-3; 8 bases map to TRBD1. Unmatched junction bases numbered 3, after V lost 6 bases and J lost 2 bases. Germline lookup yields CDR1 MDHEN and CDR2 SYDVKM. The CDR3 length is 14 residues.

Note on this clone: Sequence at one end of the junction differs from germline and may be a read error. This CDR3 is CASTEIKGVSQYF. DNA for the CDR3: TGTGCCAGCACTGAAATTAAAGGGGTGTCCCAGTACTTC. The chain recombines TRBV6-1 with TRBJ2-5, with a possible D match to TRBD1 (5 bases). The CDR3 sequence is 13 residues long. Germline V gene sequence: CDR1 MNHNS, CDR2 SASEGT.

This chain joins TRBV7-3 and TRBJ1-4, with TRBD1 matching 8 bases. CDR1 SGHTA and CDR2 FQGTGA come from the germline V gene. Losses at the gene ends were 3 bases for V and 3 bases for J; bases not matched to a gene: 3. The CDR3 runs 15 residues. Written as DNA, the CDR3 is TGTGCCAGCAGCTTGGGGACAGGCCCTAATGAAAAACTGTTTTTT. As protein: CASSLGTGPNEKLFF.

The chain recombines TRBV11-2 with TRBJ2-7, with 13 bases fitting TRBD2. Germline CDR1 reads SGHAT; CDR2 reads FQNNGV. The CDR3 is 15 amino acids. Losses at the gene ends were 5 bases for V and 7 bases for J; bases not matched to a gene: 8. CDR3 loop: CASSPVLAGGPEQYF. The CDR3 DNA reads TGTGCCAGCAGCCCGGTACTAGCGGGGGGGCCTGAGCAGTACTTC. The full variable domain, completed using reference TRBV11-2 and TRBJ2-7, is EAGVAQSPRYKIIEKRQSVAFWCNPISGHATLYWYQQILGQGPKLLIQFQNNGVVDDSQLPKDRFSAERLKGVDSTLKIQPAKLEDSAVYLCASSPVLAGGPEQYFGPGTRLTVT.

This clone appeared once. The chain links TRBV27 to TRBJ1-4; D unresolved. V lost 7 bases to trimming and J lost 10 bases, with 16 bases between them. CDR1 is MNHEY, CDR2 SMNVEV, per germline (reference sequence). The CDR3 length is 13 residues. The CDR3: CASTTGAIGKLFF. In DNA, the CDR3 is TGTGCCAGCACCACCGGAGCGATCGGAAAACTGTTTTTT.

This clone was detected a few times. V and J are TRBV4-1 and TRBJ2-3, with TRBD1 matching 7 bases. V was pared by 2 bases and J by 6 bases, with 8 bases of the junction left unmatched. The CDR3 totals 15 residues. CDR1 is MGHRA, CDR2 YSYEKL, per germline. This CDR3 is CASSQWPRGNDTQYF. Written as DNA, the CDR3 is TGCGCCAGCAGCCAATGGCCCAGGGGGAACGATACGCAGTATTTT.

J is TRBJ2-6 and V is TRBV7-8; possibly TRBD2 for D (6 bases). The ends were cut back, 5 bases at V and 4 bases at J, with 15 bases in the middle. The V gene's germline CDR1 is SGHVS and CDR2 FQNEAQ. The CDR3 totals 16 residues. The CDR3 coding sequence is TGTGCCAGCAGCCAGTTCTCGGGGGTCGGGGCCAACGTCCTGACTTTC. It is translated as CASSQFSGVGANVLTF.

This chain connects TRBV11-3 to TRBJ1-2; D remains unclear. The germline V and J ends were trimmed by 1 base and 1 base, with 7 bases remaining between them. This CDR3 spans 14 amino acids. Looked up from germline, CDR1 is SGHNT and CDR2 is YENEEA. The CDR3 is CASSLAGSNYGYTF. For the CDR3, the DNA is TGTGCCAGCAGCTTAGCCGGCAGTAACTATGGCTACACCTTC. Full variable domain (remainder filled in from reference TRBV11-3 and TRBJ1-2): EAGVVQSPRYKIIEKKQPVAFWCNPISGHNTLYWYLQNLGQGPELLIRYENEEAVDDSQLPKDRFSAERLKGVDSTLKIQPAELGDSAVYLCASSLAGSNYGYTFGSGTRLTVV.

The genes are TRBV5-1 and TRBJ2-3; 7 bases fit TRBD2. CDR3 length: 16 amino acids. CDR1 and CDR2 from the germline V gene are SGHRS and YFSETQ. V lost 7 bases, J lost 0 bases, and 11 bases stayed unmatched. The CDR3 reads CASSWGAGVSTDTQYF. The CDR3 region has the DNA TGCGCCAGCTCCTGGGGCGCGGGGGTTAGCACAGATACGCAGTATTTT.

The CDR3 sequence is CASSHLTGASTDTQYF. The CDR3 DNA reads TGTGCCAGCAGCCACCTCACAGGGGCCAGCACAGATACGCAGTATTTT. V and J are TRBV4-2 and TRBJ2-3, with 7 bases identical to TRBD1. Germline V gives CDR1 LGHNA, CDR2 YNFKEQ. Losses at the gene ends were 3 bases for V and 0 bases for J; bases not matched to a gene: 6. The CDR3 totals 16 residues.

The chain combines TRBV19 with TRBJ2-5; TRBD1 aligns across 8 bases. The germline V gene encodes CDR1 LNHDA and CDR2 SQIVND (reference sequence). V lost 1 base to trimming and J lost 5 bases; unmatched junction nucleotides: 6. CDR3 size: 15 residues. The CDR3 DNA follows: TGTGCCAGTAGTATAGGACAGGGGAGGAGGGAGACCCAGTACTTC. Protein: CASSIGQGRRETQYF.

This chain joins TRBV9 and TRBJ2-7; tentatively, D is TRBD1 or TRBD2 (5 bases each). The CDR3 extends over 15 amino acids. V was cut by 0 bases and J by 2 bases, with 12 bases left in between. Germline CDR1 SGDLS, CDR2 YYNGEE. The CDR3 loop reads CASSVAGTAAYEQYF. The DNA for the CDR3 is TGTGCCAGCAGCGTAGCCGGGACGGCGGCCTACGAGCAGTACTTC. Combining the CDR3 with reference TRBV9 and TRBJ2-7 gives the whole variable domain DSGVTQTPKHLITATGQRVTLRCSPRSGDLSVYWYQQSLDQGLQFLIQYYNGEERAKGNILERFSAQQFPDLHSELNLSSLELGDSALYFCASSVAGTAAYEQYFGPGTRLTVT.

This clone was detected a few times. The same CDR3 is also encoded by other DNA sequences in this sample. This chain connects TRBV11-2 to TRBJ1-1, with D perhaps TRBD1 (6 bases). Germline values: CDR1 SGHAT, CDR2 FQNNGV. The CDR3 spans 13 residues. The V gene lost 4 bases and the J gene lost 1 base, with 7 bases spanning the gap. CDR3 sequence: CASSSDRNTEAFF. The CDR3 DNA is TGTGCCAGCAGCTCGGACAGGAACACTGAAGCTTTCTTT.

V is TRBV5-4 and J is TRBJ2-3, with 10 bases lining up with TRBD2. The CDR3 contains 15 residues. Per the germline V gene, CDR1 is SGHNT and CDR2 is YYREEE (reference sequence). The V gene end was trimmed by 2 bases and the J gene end by 4 bases; junction bases not matched to a gene: 4. The CDR3 here is CASSFPSGGADTQYF. For the CDR3, the DNA is TGTGCCAGCAGCTTCCCTAGCGGGGGCGCAGATACGCAGTATTTT.

The J gene is TRBJ1-2, the V gene TRBV11-1, with unresolved D. In germline, CDR1 is SGHAT, CDR2 FQDESV (reference sequence). V lost 4 bases and J 3 bases, leaving 12 bases between the germline ends. The CDR3 runs 14 residues. Written as DNA, the CDR3 is TGTGCCAGCAGCTCAACGCTTGGGGACTATGGCTACACCTTC. Translation: CASSSTLGDYGYTF.

The V call is TRBV5-1, the J call TRBJ2-7; 10 bases are shared with TRBD1. Germline V lookup: CDR1 SGHRS, CDR2 YFSETQ. V was clipped by 4 bases and J by 3 bases; unmatched bases: 4. This CDR3 comprises 14 residues. CDR3 in amino acids: CASSPGTGDYEQYF. The CDR3 DNA is TGCGCCAGCAGCCCTGGGACAGGGGACTACGAGCAGTACTTC.

The chain's CDR3 is CASSSGQGIVDQPQHF. The DNA of the CDR3 is TGTGCCAGCAGTTCTGGACAGGGAATAGTTGATCAGCCCCAGCATTTT. The rearrangement uses TRBV27 and TRBJ1-5; 8 positions agree with TRBD1. Germline V gene data show CDR1 as MNHEY and CDR2 as SMNVEV (reference sequence). CDR3 length: 16 residues. Trimming took 4 bases from V and 5 from J; bases not matched to a gene: 10.

CDR3 DNA: TGTGCCAGCCTCGGGACTGGTGATTACACCGGGGAGCTGTTTTTT. It encodes CASLGTGDYTGELFF. V and J are TRBV7-8 and TRBJ2-2; weak D call: TRBD2 (6 bases). There are 15 residues in the CDR3. Germline CDR1 and CDR2: SGHVS and FQNEAQ. The V end lost 8 bases, the J end lost 3 bases, and 16 bases lay between the germline ends.